The rows below give T cell receptor beta chains drawn from one sample of a study of blood T cells in healthy people across ages. TCRdb independently ran MiXCR on the 5' RACE reads; one entry per CDR3 protein. The sample lists roughly 1 million distinct CDR3 sequences, 20% to 25% occurring once. These data are also associated with another study on T cells of mothers and their children.

Sample: blood. All receptors come from a girl between 2 and 10 years old in good health. CDR3s include the opening cysteine and the closing phenylalanine or tryptophan. The D gene is left open where the match is weak. Expanded clones are given a class, and other clones once, few, many or no size at all.

>TRBV27|-|TRBJ2-7|-
CASSLGRLSYEQYF
TGTGCCAGCAGTCTCGGACGGCTCTCCTACGAGCAGTACTTC
>TRBV11-2|-|TRBJ2-4|-
CASSLAGSGAKNIQYF
TGTGCCAGCAGCTTAGCTGGGTCGGGAGCCAAAAACATTCAGTACTTC
>TRBV29-1|-|TRBJ1-2|-
CSVAGTVRDYGYTF
TGCAGCGTTGCGGGCACCGTACGGGACTATGGCTACACCTTC
>TRBV4-3|-|TRBJ2-7|-
CASSPMTGRYEQYF
TGCGCCAGCAGCCCTATGACAGGACGCTACGAGCAGTACTTC
>TRBV25-1|TRBD1|TRBJ1-1|-
CASSEGDRVTEAFF
TGTGCCAGCAGTGAAGGGGACAGGGTAACTGAAGCTTTCTTT
>TRBV20-1|-|TRBJ2-7|-
CSASKSPGSYEQYF
TGCAGTGCTAGTAAGTCCCCCGGCTCCTACGAGCAGTACTTC
>TRBV27|-|TRBJ2-5|-
CATGVGDETQYF
TGTGCCACCGGAGTGGGCGACGAGACCCAGTACTTC
>TRBV12-3/TRBV12-4|TRBD2|TRBJ2-5|many
CASSHGTIPGSETQYF
TGTGCCAGCAGTCACGGGACTATACCTGGGTCAGAGACCCAGTACTTC
>TRBV28|-|TRBJ2-1|-
CALGSGLAYNEQFF
TGTGCCTTAGGGTCAGGGCTCGCCTACAATGAGCAGTTCTTC
>TRBV24-1|-|TRBJ2-4|few
CATSERSSRNIQYF
TGTGCCACCAGTGAGAGGAGTTCCCGAAACATTCAGTACTTC
>TRBV9|-|TRBJ2-2|few
CASSEGAGTGELFF
TGTGCCAGCAGCGAGGGAGCTGGCACCGGGGAGCTGTTTTTT
>TRBV4-1|-|TRBJ2-6|-
CASSQDKTGRGGANVLTF
TGCGCCAGCAGCCAAGACAAGACAGGACGGGGTGGGGCCAACGTCCTGACTTTC
>TRBV7-9|TRBD1|TRBJ1-1|-
CASSSRDSHEAFF
TGTGCCAGCAGCTCGAGGGACAGCCATGAAGCTTTCTTT
>TRBV28|TRBD1|TRBJ1-4|-
CASSRQGWEKLFF
TGTGCCAGCAGCCGACAGGGGTGGGAAAAACTGTTTTTT
>TRBV7-9|TRBD2|TRBJ2-1|few
CASSSGGKLEQFF
TGTGCCAGCAGCTCGGGAGGGAAGCTTGAGCAGTTCTTC
>TRBV5-1|-|TRBJ2-3|-
CASSLGLRDTQYF
TGCGCCAGCAGCTTGGGCTTACGGGATACGCAGTATTTT
>TRBV3-1|-|TRBJ2-7|-
CASSQESRDTYEQYF
TGTGCCAGCAGCCAAGAAAGTAGGGACACCTACGAGCAGTACTTC
>TRBV20-1|TRBD2|TRBJ2-1|few
CSANHFSTSGRIDEQFF
TGCAGTGCTAATCATTTCTCGACTAGCGGGAGGATCGATGAGCAGTTCTTC
>TRBV5-1|-|TRBJ2-3|-
CASSLRRALGDTQYF
TGCGCCAGCAGCTTGAGGCGGGCCCTTGGAGATACGCAGTATTTT
>TRBV12-5|-|TRBJ2-1|few
CASARGKGRNEQFF
TGTGCTAGTGCTCGGGGGAAGGGGCGCAATGAGCAGTTCTTC
>TRBV6-6|-|TRBJ2-5|-
CASSYVQMTQETQYF
TGTGCCAGCAGTTACGTACAGATGACCCAAGAGACCCAGTACTTC
>TRBV18|TRBD1|TRBJ2-1|-
CASSLLRDRGYNEQFF
TGTGCCAGCTCATTATTGAGGGACAGGGGTTACAATGAGCAGTTCTTC
>TRBV11-2|-|TRBJ2-5|-
CASSLAGLTETQYF
TGTGCCAGCAGCTTGGCCGGGCTCACGGAGACCCAGTACTTC
>TRBV10-3|-|TRBJ1-6|-
CAISESITGLHF
TGTGCCATCAGTGAGTCGATAACTGGCCTCCACTTT
>TRBV29-1|-|TRBJ2-5|-
CSVEGGQVDF
TGCAGCGTTGAAGGGGGGCAGGTGGACTTC
>TRBV20-1|TRBD1|TRBJ1-2|few
CSARDYAGQGVANYGYTF
TGCAGTGCTAGAGATTACGCGGGACAGGGGGTAGCGAACTATGGCTACACCTTC
>TRBV28|-|TRBJ1-5|-
CASTSRGLQPQHF
TGTGCCAGCACCTCACGGGGGTTACAGCCCCAGCATTTT
>TRBV11-2|-|TRBJ2-7|few
CASSPAYPDLTGTHEQYF
TGTGCCAGCAGCCCAGCTTATCCCGATCTAACAGGGACCCACGAGCAGTACTTC
>TRBV20-1|-|TRBJ2-6|few
CSASRSGANVLTF
TGCAGTGCTAGCCGTTCTGGGGCCAACGTCCTGACTTTC
>TRBV20-1|-|TRBJ1-1|few
CSAGRGKTEAFF
TGCAGTGCGGGCAGGGGAAAAACTGAAGCTTTCTTT
>TRBV29-1|TRBD1|TRBJ1-1|-
CSLRLTGASDTEAFF
TGCAGCTTAAGGCTAACAGGGGCGTCGGACACTGAAGCTTTCTTT
>TRBV20-1|TRBD1|TRBJ1-1|few
CSASPLTINGGQLDTEAFF
TGCAGTGCTAGTCCACTTACCATAAACGGGGGACAGCTAGACACTGAAGCTTTCTTT
>TRBV7-9|TRBD1|TRBJ1-1|many
CASSFGQGNTEAFF
TGTGCCAGCAGCTTTGGACAGGGGAACACTGAAGCTTTCTTT
>TRBV12-3/TRBV12-4|TRBD1|TRBJ1-6|few
CASSHRGPLGSPLHF
TGTGCCAGCAGTCACAGGGGGCCCCTGGGGTCACCCCTCCACTTT
>TRBV5-6|-|TRBJ2-1|-
CASSSYRKLLEIDEQFF
TGTGCCAGCAGCTCATACAGAAAACTTCTAGAAATTGATGAGCAGTTCTTC
>TRBV25-1|-|TRBJ1-3|-
CASSEDFWSSGNTIYF
TGTGCCAGCAGTGAGGACTTTTGGAGCTCTGGAAACACCATATATTTT
>TRBV4-1|TRBD2|TRBJ2-1|-
CASSLTPGLAGKNEQFF
TGCGCCAGCAGCCTGACCCCGGGACTAGCGGGAAAGAATGAGCAGTTCTTC
>TRBV12-3/TRBV12-4|TRBD1|TRBJ1-4|few
CASRLQAGTGGEKLFF
TGTGCCAGCAGACTTCAGGCCGGGACAGGGGGTGAAAAACTGTTTTTT
>TRBV6-2/TRBV6-3|-|TRBJ1-1|few
CASSYPQGYTEAFF
TGTGCCAGCAGTTACCCTCAGGGCTACACTGAAGCTTTCTTT
>TRBV12-3/TRBV12-4|TRBD1|TRBJ2-7|few
CASSFPDRASYEQYF
TGTGCCAGCAGTTTTCCCGACAGGGCTTCCTACGAGCAGTACTTC
>TRBV7-2|-|TRBJ2-7|-
CASSLPAALSRYF
TGTGCCAGCAGCTTACCGGCGGCCCTCTCAAGGTACTTC
>TRBV29-1|TRBD1|TRBJ1-1|few
CSVGDSGYYEAFF
TGCAGCGTTGGGGACAGCGGGTACTATGAAGCTTTCTTT
>TRBV5-1|TRBD1|TRBJ2-7|few
CASSHGQGSDEQYF
TGCGCCAGCAGCCACGGACAGGGGTCGGACGAGCAGTACTTC
>TRBV9|TRBD2|TRBJ2-5|-
CASSAGTREEAQYF
TGTGCCAGCAGCGCAGGGACTAGAGAAGAGGCCCAGTACTTC
>TRBV7-9|TRBD1|TRBJ2-5|many
CASSFPDRGTQETQYF
TGTGCCAGCAGCTTCCCCGACAGGGGGACACAAGAGACCCAGTACTTC
>TRBV12-3/TRBV12-4|TRBD1|TRBJ1-1|few
CASNRQGAWGTEAFF
TGTGCCAGCAACAGACAGGGGGCTTGGGGCACTGAAGCTTTCTTT
>TRBV6-4|TRBD2|TRBJ2-3|few
CASRGVAGTTDTQYF
TGTGCCAGCAGAGGGGTAGCGGGCACTACAGATACGCAGTATTTT
>TRBV28|-|TRBJ1-4|-
CASSFRRTRQNEKLFF
TGTGCCAGCAGTTTCCGCCGGACAAGACAGAATGAAAAACTGTTTTTT
>TRBV27|TRBD2|TRBJ2-3|once
CASSLLYTSDHTQYF
TGTGCCAGCAGTTTGCTGTACACTAGCGACCATACGCAGTATTTT
>TRBV2|TRBD1|TRBJ1-1|few
CARGGQGINTEAFF
TGTGCCAGAGGAGGACAGGGGATAAACACTGAAGCTTTCTTT
>TRBV28|-|TRBJ2-5|-
CASSQRSQETQYF
TGTGCCAGCAGTCAACGGAGCCAAGAGACCCAGTACTTC
>TRBV7-2|-|TRBJ2-1|few
CASSLQAIAPSEQFF
TGTGCCAGCAGCCTCCAAGCAATCGCCCCGTCTGAGCAGTTCTTC
>TRBV7-9|-|TRBJ1-4|few
CASSLAWTSEATNEKLFF
TGTGCCAGCAGCTTAGCGTGGACTTCCGAGGCAACTAATGAAAAACTGTTTTTT